These 3 T cell receptor beta chains were sequenced from one sample in a study of shared T cell receptors in the human thymus (dated by TCRdb to the early 2020s). The library was prepared using the immunoSEQ multiplex PCR assay. TCRdb provides this immuneACCESS table in a form limited to in-frame rearrangements. Some clones are lacking; in checked studies, under half of them reflect an unresolved V gene, and why the rest are absent is not known. This sample holds about 660,000 clones; around 87% were observed only once. The ten largest clones take up 0.0094% of the sample. This sample also appeared in a second study, on human thymus T cells.

Specimen: thymocytes. The receptors were sampled from a boy younger than two with a congenital heart defect. Donor details come from another sample of the same person, matched by shared clones.

The chain is built from TRBV27 and TRBJ1-6, with 8 nucleotides matching TRBD1. The CDR3 runs 16 residues. The germline V gene has CDR1 MNHEY and CDR2 SMNVEV (reference sequence). V was clipped by 5 bases and J by 5 bases; unmatched bases: 8. The CDR3 DNA follows: TGTGCCAGCAGTACGGACAGGGAATGGCATAATTCACCCCTCCACTTT. Its translation: CASSTDREWHNSPLHF.

This rearrangement joins TRBV6-7 to TRBJ1-2; 12 bases match TRBD1. TRBV6-7 falls under the ORF class, with uncertain function. J gave up 4 bases and V 6 bases, and 6 bases lay outside the gene matches. The CDR3 extends over 15 amino acids. CDR3 bases: TGTGCCAGCAGGACCGGGACAGGGGGCCCCTATGGCTACACCTTC. It specifies CASRTGTGGPYGYTF.

The chain links TRBV7-8 to TRBJ2-5; the match to TRBD2 covers 12 bases. This CDR3 has 22 amino acids. CDR1 and CDR2 (germline): SGHVS, FQNEAQ. V dropped 5 bases and J dropped 1; count of bases not matched to a gene: 23. The CDR3 sequence is CASSLRLAGAGWAGGVQETQYF. The CDR3 bases are TGTGCCAGCAGCCTACGACTAGCGGGAGCCGGGTGGGCGGGGGGCGTCCAAGAGACCCAGTACTTC.